The 29 T cell receptor beta chains below all came from one sample that was sequenced in a study of T cell responses to AZD1222 COVID-19 vaccine. Sequencing used immunoSEQ multiplex PCR; TCRdb keeps in-frame clones, though not all of them. Here the sample spans 90,000 to 120,000 clones, around 90% being singletons. The input for sequencing was peripheral blood, taken on day 0 of AZD1222 vaccination. The source of these receptors is an adult in good health.

The sample holds a few counts of this clone. The V call is TRBV7-9, the J call TRBJ1-5; 7 bases match TRBD1. The CDR3 is 14 amino acids. The germline V gene encodes CDR1 SEHNR and CDR2 FQNEAQ (reference sequence). V gave up 3 bases and J gave up 7 bases; unmatched junction bases: 6. In DNA form, the CDR3 reads TGTGCCAGCAGCTTGGGAGGGGGCAGGCAGCCCCAGCATTTT. Translated, it gives CASSLGGGRQPQHF.

The chain uses TRBV9 and TRBJ1-1; D is possibly TRBD1 (5 bases). The CDR3 is 16 residues long. Germline lookup yields CDR1 SGDLS and CDR2 YYNGEE. V was shortened by 4 bases and J by 4 bases, with 20 bases between the two germline ends. The CDR3 sequence is CASSPQRTGTLTEAFF. The CDR3 coding sequence is TGTGCCAGCAGCCCACAAAGGACGGGGACCCTCACTGAAGCTTTCTTT.

The chain combines TRBV6-1 with TRBJ2-5, with a weak D call TRBD1 (5 bases). The CDR3 sequence is 15 residues long. V lost 1 base, J lost 5 bases, and 14 bases lay in between. CDR1 MNHNS and CDR2 SASEGT come from the germline V gene. CDR3 loop: CASSEEFDSRETQYF. CDR3 in DNA: TGTGCCAGCAGTGAAGAATTCGACAGTAGGGAGACCCAGTACTTC.

This chain links TRBV30 with TRBJ2-5, with 7 bases that match TRBD1. J lost 5 bases, V lost 3 bases, and 6 bases had no gene match. In germline, CDR1 is GTSNPN, CDR2 SVGIG (reference sequence). The CDR3 runs to 13 residues. The CDR3 DNA sequence: TGTGCCTGGAGAGAGAGGGGGCTGGAGACCCAGTACTTC. Translation: CAWRERGLETQYF.

This chain connects TRBV19 to TRBJ1-4; D not certain. Germline CDR1 and CDR2: LNHDA and SQIVND (reference sequence). The CDR3 runs to 16 residues. With 6 bases removed from V and 0 bases from J, the gap between germline ends came to 14 bases. CDR3 DNA sequence: TGTGCCAGTAGGACCCCTCGACAAGCAACTAATGAAAAACTGTTTTTT. Protein: CASRTPRQATNEKLFF.

The rearrangement uses TRBV6-1 and TRBJ1-2, with D possibly being TRBD1 (5 bases). The V end lost 2 bases, the J end lost 4 bases, and 8 bases lay between the germline ends. The CDR3 consists of 13 residues. Germline CDR1 and CDR2: MNHNS and SASEGT. CDR3 residues: CASSESGPYGYTF. CDR3 sequence (DNA): TGTGCCAGCAGTGAATCAGGGCCCTATGGCTACACCTTC.

The V gene is TRBV2, the J gene TRBJ2-2; D possibly uses TRBD1 or TRBD2 (5 bases each). The CDR3 runs to 15 residues. Trimming removed 6 bases at V and 2 bases at J, with 13 bases between. The germline V gene encodes CDR1 SNHLY and CDR2 FYNNEI. CDR3 in amino acids: CASSEGTVNTGELFF. The CDR3 nucleotides are TGTGCCAGCAGCGAGGGGACGGTTAACACCGGGGAGCTGTTTTTT.

The count of this clone is one. The DNA of the CDR3 is TGTGCCAGCACCGGGACAGTGAACACTGAAGCTTTCTTT. This encodes CASTGTVNTEAFF. This chain joins TRBV2 and TRBJ1-1, with 7 bases aligning to TRBD1. With 7 bases clipped from V and 0 bases from J, the junction kept 2 bases outside the gene matches. The CDR3 has 13 residues. The germline CDR1 and CDR2 sequences are SNHLY and FYNNEI.

The rearrangement links TRBV2 to TRBJ1-5; possibly TRBD1 for D (6 bases). V lost 4 bases to trimming and J lost 1 base, with 20 bases between them. The germline gives CDR1 SNHLY, CDR2 FYNNEI. The CDR3 length is 18 residues. For the CDR3, the DNA is TGTGCCAGCAGTGTTTCTGGGTTTGGGGACAAGAGCAATCAGCCCCAGCATTTT. This encodes CASSVSGFGDKSNQPQHF.

The V gene is TRBV7-2, the J gene TRBJ2-1; D remains unclear. Germline loops: CDR1 SGHTA, CDR2 FQGNSA. V shed 10 bases and J shed 6 bases, with 19 bases lying between them. This CDR3 region has 14 residues. CDR3 coding DNA: TGTGCCATCGTGAAGTCTCTCTCGGCCAATGAGCAGTTCTTC. It encodes CAIVKSLSANEQFF.

J is TRBJ1-2 and V is TRBV7-2, with 8 bases that match TRBD1. CDR1 and CDR2 from the germline V gene are SGHTA and FQGNSA. This CDR3 comprises 17 residues. Trimming at V came to 1 base and at J to 2 bases, leaving 9 bases not matched to a gene. CDR3: CASSLGRQGRGNYGYTF. In DNA form, the CDR3 reads TGTGCCAGCAGCTTAGGGAGACAGGGGCGAGGAAACTATGGCTACACCTTC. Full variable domain (rest looked up from reference TRBV7-2 and TRBJ1-2): GAGVSQSPSNKVTEKGKDVELRCDPISGHTALYWYRQSLGQGLEFLIYFQGNSAPDKSGLPSDRFSAERTGGSVSTLTIQRTQQEDSAVYLCASSLGRQGRGNYGYTFGSGTRLTVV.

Only a few counts were recorded for this clone. The V call is TRBV2, the J call TRBJ2-5; 9 bases align to TRBD1. From germline, CDR1 is SNHLY and CDR2 FYNNEI. This CDR3 has 14 amino acids. V was pared by 6 bases and J by 2 bases, with 4 bases of the junction left unmatched. CDR3 in DNA: TGTGCCAGCAGCGGGACAGGGTTTCAAGAGACCCAGTACTTC. Its translation is CASSGTGFQETQYF. The full variable domain, in which reference TRBV2 and TRBJ2-5 provide the parts outside the CDR3, is EPEVTQTPSHQVTQMGQEVILRCVPISNHLYFYWYRQILGQKVEFLVSFYNNEISEKSEIFDDQFSVERPDGSNFTLKIRSTKLEDSAMYFCASSGTGFQETQYFGPGTRLLVL.

The V and J genes are TRBV19 and TRBJ1-6; TRBD1 might be the D (6 bases). The CDR3 is made up of 14 amino acids. The V end was cut by 5 bases, the J end by 10 bases, with 15 bases between. Germline V lookup: CDR1 LNHDA, CDR2 SQIVND (reference sequence). CDR3 nucleotide sequence: TGTGCCAGTAGTGTCAGGGGAGGAGACTCACCCCTCCACTTT. As protein: CASSVRGGDSPLHF.

The chain uses TRBV21-1 and TRBJ1-1. TRBV21-1 is a documented pseudogene. The CDR3 sequence is 17 residues long. The CDR3, as DNA: TGTGCCAGCACCCTTCGAGGGTTTCGTTTGAGGAACACTGAAGCTTTCTTT. Translating it yields CASTLRGFRLRNTEAFF.

The chain carries TRBV7-9 and TRBJ1-1; TRBD1 might be the D (5 bases). This CDR3 has 13 amino acids. Trimming cost V 7 bases and J 1 base, with 10 bases left between them. CDR1 is SEHNR and CDR2 is FQNEAQ in the germline V gene (reference sequence). The CDR3 loop is CASTLRENTEAFF. In DNA form, the CDR3 reads TGTGCCAGCACCCTCAGGGAGAACACTGAAGCTTTCTTT.

V gene TRBV4-3 combines with J gene TRBJ2-2, with 7 positions matching TRBD2. The CDR3 runs 16 residues. J lost 3 bases, V lost 4 bases, and 8 bases had no gene match. Germline values: CDR1 LGHNA, CDR2 YSLEER. CDR3 residues: CASSPYQRGYTGELFF. In DNA, the CDR3 is TGCGCCAGCAGCCCGTATCAGCGGGGCTACACCGGGGAGCTGTTTTTT.

This sequence joins TRBV5-8 and TRBJ1-1; D call uncertain. The CDR3 has 14 amino acids. The germline V gene encodes CDR1 SGHTS and CDR2 YDEGEE. Trimming removed 2 bases at V and 1 base at J, with 9 bases between. The CDR3 here is CASSFSLSNTEAFF. The DNA of the CDR3 is TGTGCCAGCAGCTTCTCCCTCTCGAACACTGAAGCTTTCTTT.

The rearrangement joins TRBV6-2 or TRBV6-3 to TRBJ1-2; no firm D call. The CDR3 is 14 residues long. CDR1 is MNHEY and CDR2 is SVGEGT in the germline V gene. V lost 0 bases and J 7 bases, leaving 12 bases between the germline ends. CDR3 nucleotide sequence: TGTGCCAGCAGTTACTCCCCGCCCGGGAGTGGCTACACCTTC. Residues: CASSYSPPGSGYTF.

The CDR3 DNA follows: TGTGCCAGTAACCAAGAACCGTGGACAGGCTATACTGGGGCCAACGTCCTGACTTTC. As protein: CASNQEPWTGYTGANVLTF. The J gene is TRBJ2-6, the V gene TRBV19, with 7 bases fitting TRBD1. With V trimmed by 7 bases and J by 2 bases, 17 bases remained unmatched. Germline-derived CDR1 and CDR2 are LNHDA and SQIVND (reference sequence). The CDR3 is 19 amino acids.

J is TRBJ2-1 and V is TRBV5-1; perhaps TRBD1 as D (6 bases). This CDR3 contains 13 residues. Germline CDR1 SGHRS, CDR2 YFSETQ. V was trimmed by 4 bases and J by 8 bases, leaving 13 bases between them. CDR3 DNA sequence: TGCGCCAGCAGCACCCCACAGGGAGATGAGCAGTTCTTC. As protein: CASSTPQGDEQFF.

The J gene is TRBJ1-2, the V gene TRBV2; maybe TRBD1 (6 bases). Germline V gene sequence: CDR1 SNHLY, CDR2 FYNNEI. V was shortened by 2 bases and J by 3 bases, with 19 bases between the two germline ends. The length of the CDR3 is 17 residues. The CDR3, as DNA: TGTGCCAGCAGTGAAAAAGGGCGGGGGCGCATGGACTATGGCTACACCTTC. This sequence encodes CASSEKGRGRMDYGYTF.

The chain is built from TRBV7-2 and TRBJ1-2, with 11 nucleotides matching TRBD1. Germline V gene data show CDR1 as SGHTA and CDR2 as FQGNSA. The CDR3 consists of 14 residues. The J segment lost 6 bases and the V segment lost 5 bases, leaving 5 bases of the junction unmatched. The DNA of the CDR3 is TGTGCCAGCAGCCTCGGACAGGGGGCCCATGGCTACACCTTC. Amino acids: CASSLGQGAHGYTF.

This clone came up a few times. The gene calls are TRBV5-4 and TRBJ2-3; TRBD1 is a possible D gene (6 bases). V was clipped by 0 bases and J by 5 bases, with 13 bases between them. CDR3 length equals 15 residues. Germline-derived CDR1 and CDR2 are SGHNT and YYREEE (reference sequence). As DNA, the CDR3 is TGTGCCAGCAGCTTGGCTGGGCCAGGGGAAGATACGCAGTATTTT. Protein: CASSLAGPGEDTQYF.

The V gene is TRBV29-1, the J gene TRBJ2-3, with 9 bases fitting TRBD1. The V gene's germline CDR1 is SQVTM and CDR2 ANQGSEA. There are 14 residues in the CDR3. Trimming took 6 bases from V and 2 from J; bases not matched to a gene: 6. The CDR3 sequence is CSVAGTGFTDTQYF. The CDR3 DNA is TGCAGCGTAGCCGGGACAGGGTTCACAGATACGCAGTATTTT.

The genes are TRBV19 and TRBJ2-7; D call uncertain. CDR3 length: 13 amino acids. V lost 5 bases and J 3 bases, leaving 11 bases between the germline ends. Germline V gives CDR1 LNHDA, CDR2 SQIVND (reference sequence). The CDR3 region is CASSRQLNYEQYF. The CDR3 nucleotides are TGTGCCAGTAGTCGTCAATTGAACTACGAGCAGTACTTC. The full variable domain, with the rest looked up from reference TRBV19 and TRBJ2-7, is DGGITQSPKYLFRKEGQNVTLSCEQNLNHDAMYWYRQDPGQGLRLIYYSQIVNDFQKGDIAEGYSVSREKKESFPLTVTSAQKNPTAFYLCASSRQLNYEQYFGPGTRLTVT.

The genes are TRBV6-9 and TRBJ2-1; D not certain. The V gene's germline CDR1 is MNHGY and CDR2 SVAAGI. V lost 4 bases and J 0 bases, leaving 10 bases between the germline ends. The CDR3 is 15 amino acids. For the CDR3, the DNA is TGTGCCAGCAGTTGGCTCCCGAGCTCCTACAATGAGCAGTTCTTC. Amino acids: CASSWLPSSYNEQFF.

The chain joins TRBV29-1 to TRBJ1-3; D not certain. The germline CDR1 and CDR2 sequences are SQVTM and ANQGSEA. V was clipped by 4 bases and J by 3 bases, with 10 bases between them. The CDR3 runs 13 residues. This chain's CDR3 is CSVAGVVGNTIYF. CDR3 DNA: TGCAGCGTTGCCGGGGTGGTTGGAAACACCATATATTTT.

This clone has a single count. V is TRBV12-3 or TRBV12-4 and J is TRBJ2-5; D call uncertain. V lost 2 bases and J 4 bases, leaving 8 bases between the germline ends. The CDR3 runs 13 residues. Here the CDR3 DNA reads TGTGCCAGCAGTTTATTGGGGTTAGAGACCCAGTACTTC. Translated: CASSLLGLETQYF.

The chain is built from TRBV6-4 and TRBJ2-3; 12 positions agree with TRBD2. Germline V lookup: CDR1 MRHNA, CDR2 SNTAGT. The CDR3 contains 15 residues. The trim removed 8 bases at V and 6 bases at J, leaving 9 bases unmatched. CDR3 residues: CASSPSGGGVDTQYF. Here the CDR3 DNA reads TGTGCCAGCTCCCCTAGCGGGGGGGGAGTTGATACGCAGTATTTT.